These 7 T cell receptor beta chains were sequenced from one sample in a study of CD8 T cells in Susac syndrome. An input of roughly 0.45 to 1 ug of RNA was subjected to reverse transcription using random hexamers. TCRdb recomputed calls from the immunoSEQ multiplex PCR reads with MiXCR, one row per CDR3 protein. The sample has some 170,000 distinct CDR3 sequences, approximately 94% seen once. Source material: CD4+ T cells from PBMCs. Receptor source: a human donor with multiple sclerosis.

The V gene is TRBV20-1, the J gene TRBJ1-1; tentative D call: TRBD1 (5 bases). V was pared by 6 bases and J by 4 bases, with 15 bases between. Per the germline V gene, CDR1 is DFQATT and CDR2 is SNEGSKA (reference sequence). The CDR3 covers 13 residues. The CDR3 nucleotides are TGCAGTGCGCCCCCTTGGACACGCACTGAAGCTTTCTTT. It yields the protein CSAPPWTRTEAFF.

The rearrangement links TRBV5-4 to TRBJ1-1; 8 bases are shared with TRBD1. Germline trimming cut 4 bases from V and 3 bases from J; bases unmatched to any gene: 11. The CDR3 totals 16 residues. Per the germline V gene, CDR1 is SGHNT and CDR2 is YYREEE (reference sequence). The CDR3 sequence: CASSLLGQVGDTEAFF. The CDR3 region has the DNA TGTGCCAGCAGCCTCTTGGGACAGGTTGGGGACACTGAAGCTTTCTTT.

DNA for the CDR3: TGTGCCAGCAGGCTAACTAGCGGGAGTCGGGACGAGCAGTACTTC. It is translated as CASRLTSGSRDEQYF. The rearrangement joins TRBV27 to TRBJ2-7, with TRBD2 matching over 11 bases. This CDR3 is built from 15 residues. Germline loops: CDR1 MNHEY, CDR2 SMNVEV (reference sequence). After removal of 6 bases from V and 5 bases from J, the junction contained 9 bases not matched to a gene.

There are a few counts of this clonotype. The CDR3 DNA reads TGTGCCAGCAGTCCCGGACAGCCCCAGCATTTT. Protein: CASSPGQPQHF. The V and J genes are TRBV28 and TRBJ1-5; D gene uncertain. V was cut by 5 bases and J by 7 bases, with 6 bases left in between. CDR3 length equals 11 residues. Germline V gene data show CDR1 as MDHEN and CDR2 as SYDVKM.

This chain joins TRBV20-1 and TRBJ1-5; D not resolved. The V end lost 2 bases, the J end lost 0 bases, and 11 bases lay between the germline ends. The germline gives CDR1 DFQATT, CDR2 SNEGSKA (reference sequence). The CDR3 runs to 15 residues. The CDR3: CSARQKGLSNQPQHF. The CDR3 coding sequence is TGCAGTGCTAGACAGAAGGGCCTTAGCAATCAGCCCCAGCATTTT.

This chain joins TRBV20-1 and TRBJ1-5; D is perhaps TRBD1 (5 bases). Germline V gene sequence: CDR1 DFQATT, CDR2 SNEGSKA (reference sequence). The CDR3 has 13 amino acids. The germline V and J ends were trimmed by 3 bases and 5 bases, with 11 bases remaining between them. In DNA, the CDR3 is TGCAGTGCTAGGGATGACAGTGATCAGCCCCAGCATTTT. Translated: CSARDDSDQPQHF.

The chain recombines TRBV29-1 with TRBJ2-7; TRBD2 matches at 10 bases. Germline CDR1 and CDR2: SQVTM and ANQGSEA. The V segment lost 5 bases and the J segment 2 bases; nucleotides outside the gene matches: 3. The CDR3 consists of 13 residues. CDR3 loop: CSVLSGRAYEQYF. CDR3 bases: TGCAGCGTTTTAAGCGGGAGGGCCTACGAGCAGTACTTC.